Each of the 4 T cell receptor beta chains below was sequenced from the same sample in a study of spatial heterogeneity in lung cancer. Each CDR3 protein is one row after TCRdb ran MiXCR on the 5' RACE reads. The table shows about 48,000 distinct CDR3 sequences, with about 5.8% occurring only once. The time point is: sample taken at primary tumor resection. Whole RNA was taken from tumor, nontumor lung or frozen PBMC; it was then sequenced unsorted. Sequenced material: PBMCs, taken at surgery. The receptors here all came from a male donor with early-stage non-small cell lung cancer.

This clonotype has at least ten counts. The junction departs from germline at one end; a sequencing error may be responsible. The rearrangement uses TRBV11-2 and TRBJ2-1; TRBD1 matches 7 bases. Per germline, CDR1 SGHAT and CDR2 FQNNGV. The CDR3 extends over 15 amino acids. CDR3 residues: CASSLGQGSHNEQFF. CDR3 nucleotide sequence: TGTGCCAGCAGCTTAGGACAGGGCTCCCACAATGAGCAGTTCTTC.

Many counts were recorded for this clonotype. The chain links TRBV5-1 to TRBJ1-2; a weak D match, TRBD1 (5 bases). The V gene lost 3 bases and the J gene lost 8 bases, with 17 bases spanning the gap. Per the germline V gene, CDR1 is SGHRS and CDR2 is YFSETQ. The CDR3 totals 14 residues. The CDR3 coding sequence is TGCGCCAGCAGCTCCGCCCAGGGTACTGGGGGCTACACCTTC. Translation gives CASSSAQGTGGYTF.

This clonotype was found many times. V and J are TRBV28 and TRBJ1-6; a possible D gene is TRBD1 (6 bases). V shed 10 bases and J shed 10 bases, with 20 bases lying between them. The CDR3 runs 14 residues. The germline gives CDR1 MDHEN, CDR2 SYDVKM. The CDR3 DNA reads TGTGCCACCTCGATCCAGGGGCATGAATCACCCCTCCACTTT. Translation gives CATSIQGHESPLHF.

This clonotype came up many times. The chain links TRBV6-4 to TRBJ2-1; weak D call: TRBD2 (6 bases). Trimming removed 2 bases at V and 3 bases at J, with 11 bases between. The CDR3 sequence is 15 residues long. CDR1 and CDR2 (germline): MRHNA, SNTAGT. The CDR3 region is CASSDTSRDYNEQFF. The CDR3 bases are TGTGCCAGCAGTGACACTAGCCGGGACTACAATGAGCAGTTCTTC.